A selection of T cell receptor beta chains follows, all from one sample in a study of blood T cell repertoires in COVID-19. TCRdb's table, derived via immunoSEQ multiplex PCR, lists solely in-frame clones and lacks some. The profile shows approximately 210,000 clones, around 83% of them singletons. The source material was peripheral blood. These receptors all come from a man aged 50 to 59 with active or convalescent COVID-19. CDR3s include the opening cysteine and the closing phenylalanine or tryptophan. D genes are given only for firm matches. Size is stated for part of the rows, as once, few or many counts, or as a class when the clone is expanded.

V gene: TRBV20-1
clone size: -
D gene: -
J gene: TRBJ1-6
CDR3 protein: CSASLSSYNSPLHF
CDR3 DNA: TGCAGTGCTAGTTTGAGCTCCTATAATTCACCCCTCCACTTT

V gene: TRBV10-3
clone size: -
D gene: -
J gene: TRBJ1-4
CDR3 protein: CAISDRVREKLFF
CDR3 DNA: TGTGCCATCAGTGACAGGGTCCGTGAAAAACTGTTTTTT

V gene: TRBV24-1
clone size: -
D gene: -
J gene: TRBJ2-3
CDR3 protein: CATSAAGYPDTQYF
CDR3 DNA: TGTGCCACCAGTGCGGCAGGGTATCCAGATACGCAGTATTTT

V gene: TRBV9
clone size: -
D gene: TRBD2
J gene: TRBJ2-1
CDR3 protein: CASSVWEGHNEQFF
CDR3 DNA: TGTGCCAGCAGCGTTTGGGAGGGTCACAATGAGCAGTTCTTC

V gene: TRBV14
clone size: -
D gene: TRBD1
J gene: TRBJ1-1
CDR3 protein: CASRSGQASEAFF
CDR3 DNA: TGTGCCAGCAGATCAGGACAGGCCTCTGAAGCTTTCTTT

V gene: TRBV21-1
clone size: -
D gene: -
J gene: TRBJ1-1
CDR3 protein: CASEKGASPGDTEAFF
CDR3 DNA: TGTGCCAGCGAGAAGGGAGCTTCCCCTGGGGACACTGAAGCTTTCTTT

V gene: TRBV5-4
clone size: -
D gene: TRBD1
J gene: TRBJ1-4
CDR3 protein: CASSLEGQGDEKLFF
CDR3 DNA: TGTGCCAGCAGCTTGGAGGGACAGGGAGATGAAAAACTGTTTTTT

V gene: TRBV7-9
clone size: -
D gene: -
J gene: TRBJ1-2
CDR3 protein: CASSLVQGTRDGYTF
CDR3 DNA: TGTGCCAGCAGCTTAGTCCAGGGAACCAGGGATGGCTACACCTTC

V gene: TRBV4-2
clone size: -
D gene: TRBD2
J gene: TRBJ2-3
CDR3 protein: CASSRGLASWDTQYF
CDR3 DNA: TGTGCCAGCAGCCGAGGACTAGCCTCATGGGATACGCAGTATTTT

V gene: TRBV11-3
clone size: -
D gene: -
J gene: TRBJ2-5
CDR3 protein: CASSRRGRSETQYF
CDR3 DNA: TGTGCCAGCAGCCGTCGGGGGAGGTCCGAGACCCAGTACTTC

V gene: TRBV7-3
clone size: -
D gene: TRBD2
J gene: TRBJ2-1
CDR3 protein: CASSLLAGPRNEQFF
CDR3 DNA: TGTGCCAGCAGCCTCCTAGCGGGACCTCGGAATGAGCAGTTCTTC

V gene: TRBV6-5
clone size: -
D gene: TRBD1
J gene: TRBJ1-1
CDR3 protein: CASSYSTGGWTEAFF
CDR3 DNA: TGTGCCAGCAGTTATTCGACAGGGGGCTGGACTGAAGCTTTCTTT

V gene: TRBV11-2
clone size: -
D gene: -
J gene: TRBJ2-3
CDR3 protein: CASSLAARPVDTQYF
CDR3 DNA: TGTGCCAGCAGCTTAGCTGCCAGGCCCGTAGATACGCAGTATTTT

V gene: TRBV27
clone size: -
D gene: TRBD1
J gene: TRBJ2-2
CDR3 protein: CASRPGQGNTGELFF
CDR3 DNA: TGTGCCAGCAGGCCGGGACAGGGGAACACCGGGGAGCTGTTTTTT

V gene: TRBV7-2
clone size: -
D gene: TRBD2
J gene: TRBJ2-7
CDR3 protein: CASRRVALAVYEQYF
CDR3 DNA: TGTGCCAGCAGGAGGGTCGCACTAGCGGTCTACGAGCAGTACTTC

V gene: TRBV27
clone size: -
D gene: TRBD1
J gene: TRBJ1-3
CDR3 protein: CASRGQGGGNTIYF
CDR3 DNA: TGTGCCAGCAGGGGACAGGGTGGTGGAAACACCATATATTTT

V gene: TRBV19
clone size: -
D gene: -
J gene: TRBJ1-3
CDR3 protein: CASSSSLQGSGNTIYF
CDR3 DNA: TGTGCCAGTAGCTCCTCTTTACAGGGTTCTGGAAACACCATATATTTT

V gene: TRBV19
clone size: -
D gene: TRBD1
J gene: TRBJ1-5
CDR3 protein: CASSIGGTGEQPQHF
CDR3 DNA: TGTGCCAGTAGTATAGGCGGGACAGGGGAACAGCCCCAGCATTTT

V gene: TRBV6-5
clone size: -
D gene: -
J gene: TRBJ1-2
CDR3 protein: CASSYLSQGNGYTF
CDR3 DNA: TGTGCCAGCAGTTACTTATCTCAGGGAAATGGCTACACCTTC

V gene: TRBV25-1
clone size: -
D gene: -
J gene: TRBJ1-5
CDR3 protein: CASSGGGHQPQHF
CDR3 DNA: TGTGCCAGCAGTGGGGGGGGCCATCAGCCCCAGCATTTT

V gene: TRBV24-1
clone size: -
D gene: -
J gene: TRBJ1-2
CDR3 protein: CATSDRRAGYGYTF
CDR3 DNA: TGTGCCACCAGTGATCGGAGGGCCGGCTATGGCTACACCTTC

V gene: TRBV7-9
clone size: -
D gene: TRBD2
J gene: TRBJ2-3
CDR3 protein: CASSLGLAGELLTDTQYF
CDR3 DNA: TGTGCCAGCAGCTTAGGCCTAGCGGGAGAGCTCCTCACAGATACGCAGTATTTT

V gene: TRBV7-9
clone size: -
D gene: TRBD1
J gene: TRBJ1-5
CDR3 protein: CASSDGQVGGLMGNQPQHF
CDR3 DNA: TGTGCCAGCAGTGACGGACAGGTGGGAGGACTTATGGGCAATCAGCCCCAGCATTTT

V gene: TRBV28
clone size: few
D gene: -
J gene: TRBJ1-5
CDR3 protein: CASSLPGSNQPQHF
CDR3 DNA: TGTGCCAGCAGTTTACCAGGGAGCAATCAGCCCCAGCATTTT

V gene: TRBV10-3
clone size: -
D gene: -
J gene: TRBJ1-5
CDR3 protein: CAISESLGGHGNQPQHF
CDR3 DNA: TGTGCCATCAGTGAGTCTTTGGGGGGGCACGGCAATCAGCCCCAGCATTTT

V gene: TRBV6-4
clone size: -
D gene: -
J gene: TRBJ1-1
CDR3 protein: CASSLLPDMNTEAFF
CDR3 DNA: TGTGCCAGCAGCTTACTCCCAGACATGAACACTGAAGCTTTCTTT

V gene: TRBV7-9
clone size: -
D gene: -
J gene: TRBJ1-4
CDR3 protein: CASSPEQGREEKLFF
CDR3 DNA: TGTGCCAGCAGCCCGGAACAGGGAAGGGAGGAAAAACTGTTTTTT

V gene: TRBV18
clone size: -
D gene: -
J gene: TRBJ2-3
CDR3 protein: CASSPGAGTDTQYF
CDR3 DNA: TGTGCCAGCTCACCGGGGGCCGGTACAGATACGCAGTATTTT

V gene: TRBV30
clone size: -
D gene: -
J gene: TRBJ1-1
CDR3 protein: CAWIRQTNTEAFF
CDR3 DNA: TGTGCCTGGATACGACAGACGAACACTGAAGCTTTCTTT

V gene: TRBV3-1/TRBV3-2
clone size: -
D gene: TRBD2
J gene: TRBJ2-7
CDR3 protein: CASSQDSASGIHEQYF
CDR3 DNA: TGTGCCAGCAGCCAAGATTCGGCTAGCGGGATCCACGAGCAGTACTTC

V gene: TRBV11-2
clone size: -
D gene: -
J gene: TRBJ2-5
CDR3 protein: CASSLVGGLETQYF
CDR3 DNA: TGTGCCAGCAGCTTAGTGGGGGGATTAGAGACCCAGTACTTC

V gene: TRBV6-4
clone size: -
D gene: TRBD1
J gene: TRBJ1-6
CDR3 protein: CASSITGVNSPLHF
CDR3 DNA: TGTGCCAGCAGTATTACAGGGGTTAATTCACCCCTCCACTTT

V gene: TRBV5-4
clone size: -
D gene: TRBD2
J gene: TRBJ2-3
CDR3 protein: CASSHSGGRGRDTQYF
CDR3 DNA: TGTGCCAGCAGCCACTCGGGCGGGAGGGGGAGAGATACGCAGTATTTT

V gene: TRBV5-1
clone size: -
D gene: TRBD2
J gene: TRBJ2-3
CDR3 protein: CASSRTSGEADTQYF
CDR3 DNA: TGCGCCAGCAGCCGGACTAGCGGGGAGGCAGATACGCAGTATTTT

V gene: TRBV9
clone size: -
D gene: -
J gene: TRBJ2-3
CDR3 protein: CASSVEGDFTDTQYF
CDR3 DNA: TGTGCCAGCAGCGTAGAGGGGGATTTCACAGATACGCAGTATTTT

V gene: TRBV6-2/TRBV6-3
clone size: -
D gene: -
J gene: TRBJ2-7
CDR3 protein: CASSYARRAYEQYF
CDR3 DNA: TGTGCCAGCAGTTACGCTAGGAGAGCCTACGAGCAGTACTTC

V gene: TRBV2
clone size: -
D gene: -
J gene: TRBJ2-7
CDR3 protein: CASSRSVYEQYF
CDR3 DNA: TGTGCCAGCAGTCGGTCGGTATACGAGCAGTACTTC

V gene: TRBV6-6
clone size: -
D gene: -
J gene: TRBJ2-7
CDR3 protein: CASTLVHEQYF
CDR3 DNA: TGTGCCAGCACGCTAGTCCACGAGCAGTACTTC

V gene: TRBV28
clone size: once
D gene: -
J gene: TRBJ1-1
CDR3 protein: CASISAVARFPGTEAFF
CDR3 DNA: TGTGCCAGCATCTCGGCTGTCGCGCGGTTCCCGGGGACTGAAGCTTTCTTT

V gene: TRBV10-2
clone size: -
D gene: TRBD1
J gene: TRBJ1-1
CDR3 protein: CASSRDRGRTEAFF
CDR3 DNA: TGCGCCAGCAGTCGGGACAGAGGACGTACTGAAGCTTTCTTT

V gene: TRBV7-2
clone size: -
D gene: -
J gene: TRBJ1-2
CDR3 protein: CASSETPVRGYTF
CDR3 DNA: TGTGCCAGCAGCGAGACACCGGTTAGGGGCTACACCTTC

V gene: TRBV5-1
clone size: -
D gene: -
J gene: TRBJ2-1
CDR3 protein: CASSLGGMSYNEQFF
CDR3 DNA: TGCGCCAGCAGCTTGGGCGGGATGTCCTACAATGAGCAGTTCTTC

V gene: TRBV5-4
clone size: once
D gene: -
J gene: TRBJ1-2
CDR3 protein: CASSLDSTYGYTF
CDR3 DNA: TGTGCCAGCAGCTTGGACAGTACATATGGCTACACCTTC

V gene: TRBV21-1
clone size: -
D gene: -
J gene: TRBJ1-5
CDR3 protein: CASIDSRDRSNQPQHF
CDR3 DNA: TGTGCCAGCATCGACAGCCGGGACAGGAGCAATCAGCCCCAGCATTTT

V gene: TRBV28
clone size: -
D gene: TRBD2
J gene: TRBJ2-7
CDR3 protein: CASSAGLAGIYEQYF
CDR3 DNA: TGTGCCAGCAGCGCCGGACTAGCGGGAATCTACGAGCAGTACTTC

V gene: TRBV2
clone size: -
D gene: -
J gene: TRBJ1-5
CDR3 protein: CASSESGRNQPQHF
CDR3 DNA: TGTGCCAGCAGTGAATCAGGGCGCAATCAGCCCCAGCATTTT

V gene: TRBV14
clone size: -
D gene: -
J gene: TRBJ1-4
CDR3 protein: CASSPLTGGGEKLFF
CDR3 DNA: TGTGCCAGCAGCCCCCTAACGGGAGGGGGGGAAAAACTGTTTTTT

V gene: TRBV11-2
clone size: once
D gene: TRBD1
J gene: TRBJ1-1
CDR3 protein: CASSLGLQGGPEAFF
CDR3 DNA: TGTGCCAGCAGCTTAGGACTACAGGGGGGCCCTGAAGCTTTCTTT

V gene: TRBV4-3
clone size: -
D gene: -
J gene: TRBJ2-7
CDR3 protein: CASSQERAAISYEQYF
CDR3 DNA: TGCGCCAGCAGCCAAGAGAGGGCAGCTATCTCCTACGAGCAGTACTTC

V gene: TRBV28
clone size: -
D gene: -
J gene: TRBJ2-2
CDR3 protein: CASSSTTSANTGELFF
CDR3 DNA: TGTGCCAGCAGTTCGACTACTTCGGCGAACACCGGGGAGCTGTTTTTT

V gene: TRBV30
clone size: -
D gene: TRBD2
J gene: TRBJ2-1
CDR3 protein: CAWSIVGGGNEQFF
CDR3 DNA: TGTGCCTGGAGTATCGTGGGGGGGGGCAATGAGCAGTTCTTC

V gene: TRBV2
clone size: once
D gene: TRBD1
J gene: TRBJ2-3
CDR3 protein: CASSVGQTSTDTQYF
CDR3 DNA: TGTGCCAGCAGTGTGGGACAGACTAGCACAGATACGCAGTATTTT